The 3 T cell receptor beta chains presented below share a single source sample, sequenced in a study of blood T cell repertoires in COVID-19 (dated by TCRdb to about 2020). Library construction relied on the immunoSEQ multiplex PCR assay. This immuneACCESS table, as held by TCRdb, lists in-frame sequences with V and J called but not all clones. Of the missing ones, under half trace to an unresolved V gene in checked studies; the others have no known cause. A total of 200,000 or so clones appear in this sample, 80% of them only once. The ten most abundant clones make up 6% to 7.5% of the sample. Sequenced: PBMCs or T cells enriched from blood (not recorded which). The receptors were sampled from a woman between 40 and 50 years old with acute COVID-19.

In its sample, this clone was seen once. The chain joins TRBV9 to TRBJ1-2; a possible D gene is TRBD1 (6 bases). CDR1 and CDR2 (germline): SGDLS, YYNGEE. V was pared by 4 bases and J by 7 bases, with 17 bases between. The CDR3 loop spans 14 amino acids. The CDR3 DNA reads TGTGCCAGCAGCCCTCTACAGGGCGCGAGTGGCTACACCTTC. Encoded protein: CASSPLQGASGYTF.

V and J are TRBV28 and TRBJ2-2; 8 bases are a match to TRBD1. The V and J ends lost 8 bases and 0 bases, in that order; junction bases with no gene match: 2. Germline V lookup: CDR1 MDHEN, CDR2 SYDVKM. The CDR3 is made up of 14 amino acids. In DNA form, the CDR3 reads TGTGCCAGCTGGGACAGGTCGAACACCGGGGAGCTGTTTTTT. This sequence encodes CASWDRSNTGELFF.

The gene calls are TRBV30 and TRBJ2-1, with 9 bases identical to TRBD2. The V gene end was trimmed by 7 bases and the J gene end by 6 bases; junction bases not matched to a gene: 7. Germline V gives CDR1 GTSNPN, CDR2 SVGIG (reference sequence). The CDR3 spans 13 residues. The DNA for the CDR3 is TGTGCCTTCGGGGCTAGCGGGATCAATGAGCAGTTCTTC. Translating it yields CAFGASGINEQFF.